These T cell receptor beta chains were read from a single sample in a study of T-cell reconstitution after alpha-beta-depleted transplantation in children. TCRdb passed the PCR reads through MiXCR, listing each CDR3 protein once. The sample consists of hundreds of thousands of distinct CDR3 sequences, around 13% of them appearing once. The sample was PBMCs from the stem cell graft donor, taken from the stem cell graft. Receptor source: a human donor who donated a stem cell graft to a child with combined immunodeficiency. Each CDR3 is given with its conserved first and last residue. The D gene is left open where the match is weak. A row's size may be missing; if present it is once, few, many or a size class.

CDR3nt,CDR3aa,abundance,v_gene,d_gene,j_gene
TGTGCCAGCAGTTTGGACATCTCCTCCTACAATGAGCAGTTCTTC,CASSLDISSYNEQFF,many,TRBV7-2,NA,TRBJ2-1
TGTGCCACCAGCAGAGATTCCCGGGTGTTTACAGATACGCAGTATTTT,CATSRDSRVFTDTQYF,many,TRBV15,NA,TRBJ2-3
TGTGCCACCAGCAGAGTGGGAGGGGGCCCAAGCCACGAGCAGTACTTC,CATSRVGGGPSHEQYF,NA,TRBV15,NA,TRBJ2-7
TGTGCCAGCAGCTTAGCCCCGGGCATAAGCTCCTACAATGAGCAGTTCTTC,CASSLAPGISSYNEQFF,few,TRBV7-2,NA,TRBJ2-1
TGTGCCAGCAGAAGGGGACAGGGAGATAATTCACCCCTCCACTTT,CASRRGQGDNSPLHF,few,TRBV12-3/TRBV12-4,TRBD1,TRBJ1-6
TGTGCCAGCAGTCTAGGGATACCCGGGGAGCTGTTTTTT,CASSLGIPGELFF,many,TRBV12-3/TRBV12-4,NA,TRBJ2-2
TGTGCCAGCTCACCACCGTTTAGCGGGGGGCAATTATACGAGCAGTACTTC,CASSPPFSGGQLYEQYF,NA,TRBV18,TRBD2,TRBJ2-7
TGTGCCAGCAGTTCCCACGGGGAGGCGGGGACAGATACGCAGTATTTT,CASSSHGEAGTDTQYF,few,TRBV6-2/TRBV6-3,NA,TRBJ2-3
TGCAGTGCACCCGACAGGGTTGGACTCCACAATGAGCAGTTCTTC,CSAPDRVGLHNEQFF,NA,TRBV20-1,TRBD1,TRBJ2-1
TGCGCCAGCAGCCAAGATAGCGGACAGGAGCACTACGAGCAGTACTTC,CASSQDSGQEHYEQYF,NA,TRBV4-3,NA,TRBJ2-7